Sequencing of this T cell receptor (beta chain) was carried out in a study of PD-L1 blockade in urothelial cancer. Study in general: Male sex and bladder-origin urothelial cancer characterized about 90% of the 29 patients.

Here immunoSEQ multiplex PCR was the method, and the copy in TCRdb shows in-frame clones only, minus some. Of some 43,000 clones listed, approximately 80% were seen once; the top ten hold 15% to 20%. Regarding time point: pretreatment peripheral blood. Study findings and constraints: Below-median pretreatment blood TCR clonality was associated with improved progression-free and overall survival.

The trim removed 7 bases at V and 4 bases at J, leaving 14 bases unmatched. The germline V gene has CDR1 SQVTM and CDR2 ANQGSEA. This CDR3 contains 15 residues. This clone was seen just once. The antigen remains undetermined. This sample comprised PBMCs, obtained around atezolizumab (anti-PD-L1) treatment. This TCR came from a man aged 55 to 70 with urothelial cancer. The V and J genes are TRBV29-1 and TRBJ2-3, with TRBD1 identical over 7 bases. This chain's CDR3 is CSGAPNRGSADTQYF. The DNA of the CDR3 is TGCAGCGGGGCCCCGAACAGGGGTAGCGCAGATACGCAGTATTTT.